The 13 T cell receptor beta chains below were found in one sample sequenced in a study of shared T cell receptors in the human thymus. The data were produced by immunoSEQ multiplex PCR, yet TCRdb's version contains in-frame clones alone and is incomplete. The table shows some 700,000 clones, with roughly 85% occurring only once. The same data also went into a second study, on human thymus T cells.

Sequenced sample: thymocytes. The receptors originated from a girl in the first two years of life with a congenital heart defect.

The chain couples TRBV5-1 to TRBJ2-2, with 10 bases lining up with TRBD1. CDR3 length equals 16 residues. The V gene end was trimmed by 0 bases and the J gene end by 3 bases; junction bases not matched to a gene: 2. Germline lookup yields CDR1 SGHRS and CDR2 YFSETQ. In nucleotides, the CDR3 is TGCGCCAGCAGCTTGGAGGGACAGGGGTACACCGGGGAGCTGTTTTTT. Protein product: CASSLEGQGYTGELFF.

V is TRBV5-5 and J is TRBJ2-2, with unresolved D. Trimming removed 3 bases from V and 4 bases from J, with 25 bases in between. The CDR3 contains 19 residues. CDR1 is SGHKS, CDR2 YYEKEE, per germline (reference sequence). The CDR3 DNA reads TGTGCCAGCAGCTCGGCCGACTGGATCCTCCATTATTCCACCGGGGAGCTGTTTTTT. Protein product: CASSSADWILHYSTGELFF.

V usage is TRBV7-3 and J usage is TRBJ2-1, with 10 nucleotides matching TRBD1. V was clipped by 8 bases and J by 6 bases; unmatched bases: 4. The CDR3 loop spans 13 amino acids. Germline V gene sequence: CDR1 SGHTA, CDR2 FQGTGA. The CDR3 nucleotides read TGTGCCAGCGGGAGGACAGGGGGCAATGAGCAGTTCTTC. This translates into CASGRTGGNEQFF.

The CDR3 here is CASSLVGTARNTDTQYF. The CDR3 DNA reads TGCGCCAGCAGCTTGGTTGGGACAGCCCGGAACACAGATACGCAGTATTTT. The V and J genes are TRBV5-1 and TRBJ2-3; 7 bases map to TRBD1. The germline V gene has CDR1 SGHRS and CDR2 YFSETQ. The CDR3 loop spans 17 amino acids. Losses at the gene ends were 0 bases for V and 2 bases for J; bases not matched to a gene: 9.

The chain joins TRBV28 to TRBJ1-2, with D possibly being TRBD1 (5 bases). The CDR3 length is 16 residues. The ends were cut back, 3 bases at V and 0 bases at J, with 14 bases in the middle. Germline V CDR1 and CDR2: MDHEN, SYDVKM. The CDR3: CASSLLGGETNYGYTF. The CDR3 DNA follows: TGTGCCAGCAGTTTGTTGGGGGGGGAAACTAACTATGGCTACACCTTC.

In this sample, this clone turned up once. The chain recombines TRBV4-1 with TRBJ1-1; D is ambiguous. From germline, CDR1 is MGHRA and CDR2 YSYEKL. This CDR3 comprises 14 residues. The ends were cut back, 1 base at V and 6 bases at J, with 12 bases in the middle. The CDR3 loop reads CASSQVPRSSEAFF. The CDR3, as DNA: TGCGCCAGCAGCCAAGTACCTCGGTCTTCTGAAGCTTTCTTT.

The chain joins TRBV7-2 to TRBJ2-3; TRBD2 agrees at 8 bases. Germline values: CDR1 SGHTA, CDR2 FQGNSA. The CDR3 totals 16 residues. Trimming cost V 4 bases and J 3 bases; bases outside gene matches: 9. Here the CDR3 DNA reads TGTGCCAGCAGCTCAACCCCAGCGGGGGTAACAGATACGCAGTATTTT. As protein: CASSSTPAGVTDTQYF. The full variable domain, completed using reference TRBV7-2 and TRBJ2-3, is GAGVSQSPSNKVTEKGKDVELRCDPISGHTALYWYRQSLGQGLEFLIYFQGNSAPDKSGLPSDRFSAERTGGSVSTLTIQRTQQEDSAVYLCASSSTPAGVTDTQYFGPGTRLTVL.

The rearrangement links TRBV2 to TRBJ2-2; 7 positions agree with TRBD1. V trimming: 9 bases; J trimming: 0 bases; junction bases outside the gene matches: 13. Per germline, CDR1 SNHLY and CDR2 FYNNEI. The CDR3 consists of 17 residues. CDR3 amino acids: CARRTGGGRANTGELFF. The CDR3 DNA reads TGTGCCAGAAGGACAGGAGGAGGACGCGCGAACACCGGGGAGCTGTTTTTT.

The chain joins TRBV7-9 to TRBJ2-7; 9 bases match TRBD1. Germline-derived CDR1 and CDR2 are SEHNR and FQNEAQ (reference sequence). V trimming: 2 bases; J trimming: 7 bases; junction bases outside the gene matches: 12. The CDR3 runs 16 residues. CDR3 bases: TGTGCCAGCAGCTTAAGTCGCGGACAGGGGTCGTTGGAGCAGTACTTC. This translates into CASSLSRGQGSLEQYF.

This clone has just a few counts. The J gene is TRBJ1-2, the V gene TRBV13; D unresolved. The germline V gene has CDR1 PRHDT and CDR2 FYEKMQ (reference sequence). The CDR3 sequence is 15 residues long. The V end was cut by 0 bases, the J end by 1 base, with 9 bases between. The CDR3 sequence is CASSLGHGVNYGYTF. The CDR3 bases are TGTGCCAGCAGCTTAGGGCACGGGGTTAACTATGGCTACACCTTC.

In this sample, this clone turned up once. This chain links TRBV27 with TRBJ1-2; a weak D match, TRBD1 (6 bases). CDR1 and CDR2 from the germline V gene are MNHEY and SMNVEV (reference sequence). CDR3 length equals 13 residues. Trimming pared 6 bases from V and 4 bases from J, leaving 12 bases between. The CDR3 nucleotides are TGTGCCAGCAGCCCGACAGGAACCTATGGCTACACCTTC. It yields the protein CASSPTGTYGYTF.

Points on this clone: At one end the junction does not follow the germline gene, possibly because of a read error. The chain carries TRBV10-3 and TRBJ2-5; 10 nucleotides match TRBD1. The CDR3 totals 14 residues. Germline CDR1 reads ENHRY; CDR2 reads SYGVKD. CDR3 bases: TGTGCCAGCAGTTGGGACAGGGGATGGGAGACCCAGTACTTC. Protein: CASSWDRGWETQYF.

V usage is TRBV2 and J usage is TRBJ1-1; 7 nucleotides match TRBD1. CDR1 is SNHLY and CDR2 is FYNNEI in the germline V gene. The CDR3 covers 17 residues. V lost 11 bases to trimming and J lost 7 bases; unmatched junction nucleotides: 25. CDR3 DNA sequence: TGTGCCTCCGTGGGACAGCGGGCTACGGGAAAAACGGGTGAAGCTTTCTTT. This codes for CASVGQRATGKTGEAFF.